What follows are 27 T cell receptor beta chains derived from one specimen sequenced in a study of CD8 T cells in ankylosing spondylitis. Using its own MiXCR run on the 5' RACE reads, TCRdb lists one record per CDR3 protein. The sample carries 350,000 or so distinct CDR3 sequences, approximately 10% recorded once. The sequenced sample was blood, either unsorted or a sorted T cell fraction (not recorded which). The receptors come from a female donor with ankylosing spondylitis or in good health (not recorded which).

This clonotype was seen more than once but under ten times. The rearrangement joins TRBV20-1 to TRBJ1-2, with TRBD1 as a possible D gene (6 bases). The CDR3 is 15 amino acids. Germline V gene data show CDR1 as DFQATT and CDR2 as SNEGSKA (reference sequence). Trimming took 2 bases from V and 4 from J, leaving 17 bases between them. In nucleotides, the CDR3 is TGCAGTGCTAGACTTAGTGGCAGGGGCGGCTATGGCTACACCTTC. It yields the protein CSARLSGRGGYGYTF.

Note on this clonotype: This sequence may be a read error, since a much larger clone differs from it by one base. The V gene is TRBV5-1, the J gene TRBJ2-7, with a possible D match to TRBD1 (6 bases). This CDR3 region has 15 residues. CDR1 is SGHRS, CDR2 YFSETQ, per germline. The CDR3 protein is CATSLRTGHGYEQYF. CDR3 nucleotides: TGCGCCACCAGCTTGCGGACGGGACACGGCTACGAGCAGTACTTC.

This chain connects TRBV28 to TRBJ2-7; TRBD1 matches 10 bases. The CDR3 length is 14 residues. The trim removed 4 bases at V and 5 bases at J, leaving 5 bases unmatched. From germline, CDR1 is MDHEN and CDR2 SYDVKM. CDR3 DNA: TGTGCCAGCAGTTGGGGACAGGGGTGGAACGAGCAGTACTTC. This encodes CASSWGQGWNEQYF.

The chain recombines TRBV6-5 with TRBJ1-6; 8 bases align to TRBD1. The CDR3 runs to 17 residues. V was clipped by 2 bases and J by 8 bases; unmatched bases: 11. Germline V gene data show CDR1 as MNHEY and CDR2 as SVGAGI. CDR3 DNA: TGTGCCAGCAGTTACGATGGGCGGGACAGGACCTATTCACCCCTCCACTTT. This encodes CASSYDGRDRTYSPLHF.

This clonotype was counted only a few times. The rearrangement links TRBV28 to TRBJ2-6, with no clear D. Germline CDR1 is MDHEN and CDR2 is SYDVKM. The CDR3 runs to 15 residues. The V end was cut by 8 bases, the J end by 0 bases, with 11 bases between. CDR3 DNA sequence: TGTGCCAGCGGAACGACCGGCTCTGGGGCCAACGTCCTGACTTTC. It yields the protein CASGTTGSGANVLTF.

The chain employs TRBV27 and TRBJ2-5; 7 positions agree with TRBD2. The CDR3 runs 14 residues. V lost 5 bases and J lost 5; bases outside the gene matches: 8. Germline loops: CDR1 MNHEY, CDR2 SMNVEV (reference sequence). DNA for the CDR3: TGTGCCAGCAGTCCCCGTAGGGGAGGGGAGACCCAGTACTTC. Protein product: CASSPRRGGETQYF.

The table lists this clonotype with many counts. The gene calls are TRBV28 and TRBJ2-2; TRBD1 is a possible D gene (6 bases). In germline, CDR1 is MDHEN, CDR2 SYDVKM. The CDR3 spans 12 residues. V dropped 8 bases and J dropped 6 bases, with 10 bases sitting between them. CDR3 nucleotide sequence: TGTGCCAGCGGGGACACGGCCGGGGAGCTGTTTTTT. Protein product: CASGDTAGELFF. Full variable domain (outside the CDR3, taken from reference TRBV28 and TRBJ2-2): DVKVTQSSRYLVKRTGEKVFLECVQDMDHENMFWYRQDPGLGLRLIYFSYDVKMKEKGDIPEGYSVSREKKERFSLILESASTNQTSMYLCASGDTAGELFFGEGSRLTVL.

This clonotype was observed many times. The CDR3 sequence: CSVVSRGESNTEAFF. Written as DNA, the CDR3 is TGCAGCGTTGTATCGAGGGGGGAATCGAACACTGAAGCTTTCTTT. V is TRBV29-1 and J is TRBJ1-1; D is possibly TRBD1 (6 bases). V lost 4 bases and J lost 1, with 16 bases in between. CDR1 is SQVTM and CDR2 is ANQGSEA in the germline V gene. This CDR3 spans 15 amino acids.

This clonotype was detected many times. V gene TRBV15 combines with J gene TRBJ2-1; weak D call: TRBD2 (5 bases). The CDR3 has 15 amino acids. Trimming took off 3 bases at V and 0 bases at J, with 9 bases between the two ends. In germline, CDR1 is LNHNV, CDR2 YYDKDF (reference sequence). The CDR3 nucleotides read TGTGCCACCAGCAGGACTGGGAGCTCCTACAATGAGCAGTTCTTC. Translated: CATSRTGSSYNEQFF. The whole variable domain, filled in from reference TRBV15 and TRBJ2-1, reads DAMVIQNPRYQVTQFGKPVTLSCSQTLNHNVMYWYQQKSSQAPKLLFHYYDKDFNNEADTPDNFQSRRPNTSFCFLDIRSPGLGDTAMYLCATSRTGSSYNEQFFGPGTRLTVL.

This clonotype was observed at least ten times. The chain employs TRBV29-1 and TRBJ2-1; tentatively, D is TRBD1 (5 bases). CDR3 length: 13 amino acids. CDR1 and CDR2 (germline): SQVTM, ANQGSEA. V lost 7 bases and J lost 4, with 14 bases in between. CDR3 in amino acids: CSGGRVGYNEQFF. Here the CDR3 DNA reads TGCAGCGGGGGCAGGGTAGGGTACAATGAGCAGTTCTTC.

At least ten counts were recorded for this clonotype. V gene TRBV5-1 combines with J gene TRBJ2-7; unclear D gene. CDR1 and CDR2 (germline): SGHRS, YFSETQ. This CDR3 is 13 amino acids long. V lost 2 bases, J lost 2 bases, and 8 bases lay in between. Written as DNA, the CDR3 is TGCGCCAGCAGCTTTGGTCCGGCCTACGAGCAGTACTTC. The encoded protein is CASSFGPAYEQYF.

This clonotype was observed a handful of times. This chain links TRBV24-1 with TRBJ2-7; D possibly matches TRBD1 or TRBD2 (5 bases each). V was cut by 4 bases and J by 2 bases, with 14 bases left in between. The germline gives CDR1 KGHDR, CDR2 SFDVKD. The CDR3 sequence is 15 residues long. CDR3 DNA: TGTGCCACCAGTGACTCGGGACGGTTGCCCTACGAGCAGTACTTC. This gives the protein CATSDSGRLPYEQYF.

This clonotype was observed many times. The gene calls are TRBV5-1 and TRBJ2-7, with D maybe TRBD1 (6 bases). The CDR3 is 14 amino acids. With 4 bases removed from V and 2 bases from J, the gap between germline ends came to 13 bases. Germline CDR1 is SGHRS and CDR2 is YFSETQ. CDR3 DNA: TGCGCCAGCAGCCCCCTGGACAGAGCCTACGAGCAGTACTTC. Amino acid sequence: CASSPLDRAYEQYF.

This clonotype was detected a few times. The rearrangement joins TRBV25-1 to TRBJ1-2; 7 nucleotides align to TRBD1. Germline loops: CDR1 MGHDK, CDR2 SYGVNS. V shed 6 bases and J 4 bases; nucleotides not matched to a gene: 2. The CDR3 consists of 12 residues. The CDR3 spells CASRTGIYGYTF. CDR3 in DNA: TGTGCCAGCAGGACAGGGATCTATGGCTACACCTTC.

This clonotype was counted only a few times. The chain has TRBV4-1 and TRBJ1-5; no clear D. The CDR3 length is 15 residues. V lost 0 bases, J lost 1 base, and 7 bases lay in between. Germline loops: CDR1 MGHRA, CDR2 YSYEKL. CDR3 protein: CASSQESPSNQPQHF. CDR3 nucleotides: TGCGCCAGCAGCCAAGAATCTCCCAGCAATCAGCCCCAGCATTTT.

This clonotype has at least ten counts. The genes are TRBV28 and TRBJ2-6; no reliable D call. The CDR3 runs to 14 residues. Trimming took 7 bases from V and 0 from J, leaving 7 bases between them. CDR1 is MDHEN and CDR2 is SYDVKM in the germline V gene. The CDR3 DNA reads TGTGCCAGCAACCGACACTCTGGGGCCAACGTCCTGACTTTC. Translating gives CASNRHSGANVLTF.

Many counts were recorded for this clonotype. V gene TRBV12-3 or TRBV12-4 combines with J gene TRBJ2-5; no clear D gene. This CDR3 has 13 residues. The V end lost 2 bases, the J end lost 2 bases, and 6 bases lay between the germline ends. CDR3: CASSLWSQETQYF. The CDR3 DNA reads TGTGCCAGCAGTTTATGGTCTCAAGAGACCCAGTACTTC.

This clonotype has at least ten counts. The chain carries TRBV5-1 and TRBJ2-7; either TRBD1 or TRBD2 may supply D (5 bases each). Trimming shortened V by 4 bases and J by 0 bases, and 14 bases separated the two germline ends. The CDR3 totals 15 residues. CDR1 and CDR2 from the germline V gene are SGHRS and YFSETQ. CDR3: CASSLGTEISYEQYF. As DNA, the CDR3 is TGCGCCAGCAGCCTAGGGACGGAGATCTCCTACGAGCAGTACTTC. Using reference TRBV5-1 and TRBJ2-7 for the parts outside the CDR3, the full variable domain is KAGVTQTPRYLIKTRGQQVTLSCSPISGHRSVSWYQQTPGQGLQFLFEYFSETQRNKGNFPGRFSGRQFSNSRSEMNVSTLELGDSALYLCASSLGTEISYEQYFGPGTRLTVT.

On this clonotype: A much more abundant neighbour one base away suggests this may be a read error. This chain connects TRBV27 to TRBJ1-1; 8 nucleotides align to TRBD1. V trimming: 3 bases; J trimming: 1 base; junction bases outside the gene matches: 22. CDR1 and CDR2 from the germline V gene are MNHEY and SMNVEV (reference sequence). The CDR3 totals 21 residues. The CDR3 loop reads CASSFHEPPGQAVRKNTEAFF. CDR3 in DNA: TGTGCCAGCAGTTTCCACGAACCCCCGGGACAGGCGGTTAGAAAGAACACTGAAGCTTTCTTT.

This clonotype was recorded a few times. Here the CDR3 DNA reads TGTGCCAGCTCCCCTCTGGCGGAAAAGGTAGGCGAGCAGTACTTC. Its protein is CASSPLAEKVGEQYF. The chain combines TRBV18 with TRBJ2-7; no firm D call. Looked up from germline, CDR1 is KGHSH and CDR2 is LQKENI. Trimming shortened V by 6 bases and J by 6 bases, and 21 bases separated the two germline ends. This CDR3 contains 15 residues.

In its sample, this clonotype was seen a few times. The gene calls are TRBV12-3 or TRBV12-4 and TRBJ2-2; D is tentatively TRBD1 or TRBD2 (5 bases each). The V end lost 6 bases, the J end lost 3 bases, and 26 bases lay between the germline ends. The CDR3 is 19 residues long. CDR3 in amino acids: CASRIGTGTRASYTGELFF. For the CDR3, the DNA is TGTGCCAGCAGGATAGGGACCGGGACCCGCGCGTCTTACACCGGGGAGCTGTTTTTT.

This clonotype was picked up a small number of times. This chain's CDR3 is CASSEALRLAEETQYF. The CDR3 nucleotides read TGTGCCAGCAGTGAAGCGCTAAGACTAGCTGAAGAGACCCAGTACTTC. This chain connects TRBV2 to TRBJ2-5; 7 bases are a match to TRBD2. The CDR3 runs 16 residues. The ends lost 0 bases at V and 3 bases at J; junction bases unmatched: 7. Germline loops: CDR1 SNHLY, CDR2 FYNNEI.

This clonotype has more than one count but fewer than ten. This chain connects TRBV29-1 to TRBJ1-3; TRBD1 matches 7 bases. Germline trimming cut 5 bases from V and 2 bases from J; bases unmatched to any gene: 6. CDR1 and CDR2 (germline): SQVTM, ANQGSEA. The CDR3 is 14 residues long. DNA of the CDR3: TGCAGCGTTCTCTCTCAGGGGGCTGGAAACACCATATATTTT. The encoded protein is CSVLSQGAGNTIYF.

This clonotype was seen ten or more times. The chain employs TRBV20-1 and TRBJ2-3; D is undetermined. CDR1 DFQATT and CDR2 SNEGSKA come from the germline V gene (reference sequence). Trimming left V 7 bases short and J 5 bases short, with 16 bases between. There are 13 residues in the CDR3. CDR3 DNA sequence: TGCAGTGTATCGTTGATTGTTGGAGATACGCAGTATTTT. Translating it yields CSVSLIVGDTQYF.

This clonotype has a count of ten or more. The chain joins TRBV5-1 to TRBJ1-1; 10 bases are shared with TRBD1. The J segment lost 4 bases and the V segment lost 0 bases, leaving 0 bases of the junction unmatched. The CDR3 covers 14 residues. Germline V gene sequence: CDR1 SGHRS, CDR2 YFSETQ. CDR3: CASSLGTGGTEAFF. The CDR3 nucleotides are TGCGCCAGCAGCTTGGGGACAGGGGGCACTGAAGCTTTCTTT.

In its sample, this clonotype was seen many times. CDR3 region: CASRPGQSYEQYF. CDR3 DNA sequence: TGTGCCAGCAGGCCGGGACAATCCTACGAGCAGTACTTC. The chain joins TRBV12-3 or TRBV12-4 to TRBJ2-7, with D possibly TRBD1 on 6 matching bases. The CDR3 sequence is 13 residues long. Trimming pared 6 bases from V and 1 base from J, leaving 10 bases between.

CDR3: CASSLGLALSTDTQYF. CDR3 nucleotide sequence: TGTGCCAGCAGTTTGGGACTAGCCCTTAGCACAGATACGCAGTATTTT. This chain uses TRBV27 with TRBJ2-3; 9 positions match TRBD2. CDR1 is MNHEY, CDR2 SMNVEV, per germline (reference sequence). V lost 3 bases, J lost 0 bases, and 4 bases stayed unmatched. The CDR3 totals 16 residues.